One T cell receptor beta chain is described in this entry. The data stem from a study of blood T cell repertoires in COVID-19. Across the whole study: Acute-phase and convalescent COVID-19 samples originated in the United States, Italy and Spain.

Assay: immunoSEQ multiplex PCR; the TCRdb copy retains only in-frame clones and omits some. Of 200,000 to 300,000 clones listed, roughly 80% are singletons. Looked up from germline, CDR1 is KGHSH and CDR2 is LQKENI. The CDR3 covers 15 residues. V was trimmed by 3 bases and J by 1 base, leaving 12 bases between them. Sequenced sample: peripheral blood. This sequence was found in a woman of 80 years or more with acute or convalescent COVID-19. This chain uses TRBV18 with TRBJ2-5; D unresolved. In nucleotides, the CDR3 is TGTGCCAGCTCACCCAGGATCGCAGGCCAAGAGACCCAGTACTTC. It translates to CASSPRIAGQETQYF.